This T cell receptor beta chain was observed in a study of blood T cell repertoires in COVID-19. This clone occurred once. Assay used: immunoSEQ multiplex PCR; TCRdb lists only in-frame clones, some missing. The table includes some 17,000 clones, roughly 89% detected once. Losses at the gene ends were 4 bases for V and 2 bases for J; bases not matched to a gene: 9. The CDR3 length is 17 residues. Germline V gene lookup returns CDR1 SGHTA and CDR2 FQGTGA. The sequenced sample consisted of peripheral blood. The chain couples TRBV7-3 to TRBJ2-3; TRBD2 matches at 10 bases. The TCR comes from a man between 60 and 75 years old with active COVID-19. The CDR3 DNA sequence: TGTGCCAGCAGCTCTAGGAGGACTAGCGGTGCCACAGATACGCAGTATTTT. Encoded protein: CASSSRRTSGATDTQYF.